This T cell receptor beta chain was observed in a study of molecular identifiers for immune sequencing clone quantification. Construction of naive CD8 libraries employed roughly 20,000 to 1,000,000 sorted cells together with 10%, 30% or 50% RNA. Sorting selected naive CD8 T cells with a CD8+CD4-CCR7+CD45RA+ phenotype. Libraries of bulk TCR were made by previously described methods (with listed TCR primers). A single record per CDR3 protein comes from TCRdb applying MiXCR to the PCR reads. This table holds about 97,000 distinct CDR3 sequences, 24% found once. Deletions cut 5 bases from V and 0 bases from J, with 6 bases between. CDR1 and CDR2 from the germline V gene are SSHAT and FNYEAQ (reference sequence). CDR3 size: 13 residues. This clonotype was observed many times.

The receptor was isolated from a human donor in good health. Some libraries in this study had Jurkat cell RNA spiked in. This chain joins TRBV7-7 and TRBJ2-3; D unclear. The sequenced material came from naive CD8+ T cells from blood, with Jurkat cell RNA spiked in. This sample's subset: FACS-sorted CD8+CD4-CCR7+CD45RA+ naive T cells. CDR3 sequence (DNA): TGTGCCAGCAGCCCCCTCAGCACAGATACGCAGTATTTT. This gives the protein CASSPLSTDTQYF.